The rows below give T cell receptor beta chains drawn from one sample of a study of hypomethylating agent response in myelodysplastic syndrome. Using immunoSEQ multiplex PCR, the repertoire was profiled, and TCRdb retains in-frame clones only, with some absent. The data hold about 7,600 clones, with around nine tenths observed a single time. The sample here was bone marrow, taken before or after starting hypomethylating agent treatment for myelodysplastic syndrome (not recorded which). The receptors originated from a human donor with myelodysplastic syndrome. Both conserved end residues are part of each CDR3. Fields, in order: CDR3 DNA, CDR3 protein, clone size, J gene, V gene, D gene. A D gene is named only where the DNA matches it firmly. Rows may omit the clone size; those that give it use once, few, many or a size class.

DNA: TGCGCCAGCAGTCCTCGTACCCCCTACGAGCAGTACTTC; CDR3: CASSPRTPYEQYF; size: -; J: TRBJ2-7; V: TRBV10-2; D: -
DNA: TGTGCCAGTAGTACCCCCCGGGCGGGGGGGGGCGATACGCAGTATTTT; CDR3: CASSTPRAGGGDTQYF; size: -; J: TRBJ2-3; V: TRBV19; D: TRBD2
DNA: TGCGCCAGCAGCCAAGATAGGCGGGGGGGCCAAGATACGCAGTATTTT; CDR3: CASSQDRRGGQDTQYF; size: -; J: TRBJ2-3; V: TRBV4-3; D: TRBD2
DNA: TGTGCCAGCAGCGTAGCTGGCGGGGGCCCCTTCAATGAGCAGTTCTTC; CDR3: CASSVAGGGPFNEQFF; size: -; J: TRBJ2-1; V: TRBV9; D: -
DNA: TGTGCCACCCTCGGGGGGGGCACAGATACGCAGTATTTT; CDR3: CATLGGGTDTQYF; size: -; J: TRBJ2-3; V: TRBV15; D: TRBD2
DNA: TGTGCCAGCAGTTCTAACTATGGCTACACCTTC; CDR3: CASSSNYGYTF; size: -; J: TRBJ1-2; V: TRBV6-6; D: -
DNA: TGTGCCAGCAGTGATTGGGCTTTGCGCACAGATACGCAGTATTTT; CDR3: CASSDWALRTDTQYF; size: -; J: TRBJ2-3; V: TRBV25-1; D: -
DNA: TGCAGCGTTGGGACAGGGTGGCCTAATGAAAAACTGTTTTTT; CDR3: CSVGTGWPNEKLFF; size: -; J: TRBJ1-4; V: TRBV29-1; D: TRBD1
DNA: TGTGCCAGCAGCTCCCTAGCGGGGGGTTCGGAGACCCAGTACTTC; CDR3: CASSSLAGGSETQYF; size: once; J: TRBJ2-5; V: TRBV11-2; D: TRBD2
DNA: TGTGCCATCAGGAGGGCGGGGGACACAGATACGCAGTATTTT; CDR3: CAIRRAGDTDTQYF; size: -; J: TRBJ2-3; V: TRBV10-3; D: TRBD2
DNA: TGTGCCAGCAGTGGCGGCGTGAACTCCTACAATGAGCAGTTCTTC; CDR3: CASSGGVNSYNEQFF; size: -; J: TRBJ2-1; V: TRBV2; D: -
DNA: TGTGCCATCAGGGACAGGGGCGGCACAGATACGCAGTATTTT; CDR3: CAIRDRGGTDTQYF; size: -; J: TRBJ2-3; V: TRBV10-3; D: TRBD1
DNA: TGTGCCAGCAGGGGTGGGGTCCGACGGGGCTCCCTCTCCTATAATTCACCCCTCCACTTT; CDR3: CASRGGVRRGSLSYNSPLHF; size: -; J: TRBJ1-6; V: TRBV5-5; D: -
DNA: TGTGCCTGGAGCGGGGGACTCTTGAACACTGAAGCTTTCTTT; CDR3: CAWSGGLLNTEAFF; size: -; J: TRBJ1-1; V: TRBV30; D: -
DNA: TGCGCCAGCAGCTCGGGGGGGGACCGCCGGGAGACCCAGTACTTC; CDR3: CASSSGGDRRETQYF; size: -; J: TRBJ2-5; V: TRBV5-1; D: TRBD2
DNA: TGCGCCAGCAGCCAAGTTTGGGGGAACTACGAGCAGTACTTC; CDR3: CASSQVWGNYEQYF; size: -; J: TRBJ2-7; V: TRBV4-1; D: -
DNA: TGTGCCAGTAACAAAGAGGGAAAACTAAGCCTTAGCAATCAGCCCCAGCATTTT; CDR3: CASNKEGKLSLSNQPQHF; size: -; J: TRBJ1-5; V: TRBV19; D: -
DNA: TGTGCCAGCAGTTACGAGAGAGGGTCACCCCTCCACTTT; CDR3: CASSYERGSPLHF; size: -; J: TRBJ1-6; V: TRBV6-5; D: -
DNA: TGCGCCAGCAGCCTTGTCCAGGGAGGAGGTAGCAATCAGCCCCAGCATTTT; CDR3: CASSLVQGGGSNQPQHF; size: -; J: TRBJ1-5; V: TRBV4-1; D: -
DNA: TGTGCCAGCAACCGGGACGGACTGAACACTGAAGCTTTCTTT; CDR3: CASNRDGLNTEAFF; size: -; J: TRBJ1-1; V: TRBV2; D: -
DNA: TGCAGCGTTGACCTTCGTCTTAGCTACAGAATCCAAGAGACCCAGTACTTC; CDR3: CSVDLRLSYRIQETQYF; size: -; J: TRBJ2-5; V: TRBV29-1; D: -
DNA: TGTGCCAGCAGTGAACGGCAGGGTGGTACAGATACGCAGTATTTT; CDR3: CASSERQGGTDTQYF; size: -; J: TRBJ2-3; V: TRBV25-1; D: -
DNA: TGTGCCAGCAGCCCAGAGGAGACATTAAACGAGCAGTACTTC; CDR3: CASSPEETLNEQYF; size: -; J: TRBJ2-7; V: TRBV7-6; D: -
DNA: TGTGCCAGCAGCTCCCATCGGGGCAGGGAGAGCTCTGGGGCCAACGTCCTGACTTTC; CDR3: CASSSHRGRESSGANVLTF; size: -; J: TRBJ2-6; V: TRBV11-2; D: -
DNA: TGTGCCAGTAGTAGAAACGGAGGGGGCGAGCAGTACTTC; CDR3: CASSRNGGGEQYF; size: -; J: TRBJ2-7; V: TRBV19; D: -
DNA: TGCGCCAGCAGCTTATACCCGGGACAGACCTACGAGCAGTACTTC; CDR3: CASSLYPGQTYEQYF; size: -; J: TRBJ2-7; V: TRBV5-1; D: TRBD1
DNA: TGTGCCACCAACAGGGGTATGAGCACCGGGGAGCTGTTTTTT; CDR3: CATNRGMSTGELFF; size: -; J: TRBJ2-2; V: TRBV7-9; D: TRBD1
DNA: TGCGCCAGCAGCTTGGACGCCACCTATGGCTACACCTTC; CDR3: CASSLDATYGYTF; size: -; J: TRBJ1-2; V: TRBV5-1; D: -
DNA: TGCAGTGGGGGAAACACCATATATTTT; CDR3: CSGGNTIYF; size: -; J: TRBJ1-3; V: TRBV20-1; D: -
DNA: TGTGCCTGGACTACCGGGACAGGGGGACAGCCCCAGCATTTT; CDR3: CAWTTGTGGQPQHF; size: -; J: TRBJ1-5; V: TRBV30; D: TRBD1
DNA: TGTGCCAGCAGCCGCCGGGACAGGGGTAATCAGCCCCAGCATTTT; CDR3: CASSRRDRGNQPQHF; size: -; J: TRBJ1-5; V: TRBV5-6; D: TRBD1
DNA: TGTGCCAGCAGCGACAGGGCCGGGGGTTCACCCCTCCACTTT; CDR3: CASSDRAGGSPLHF; size: -; J: TRBJ1-6; V: TRBV7-9; D: TRBD1
DNA: TGTGCCAGCAGCCAAGGGTACTCTGGAAACACCATATATTTT; CDR3: CASSQGYSGNTIYF; size: -; J: TRBJ1-3; V: TRBV14; D: -
DNA: TGCAGCGTTGAAGACCAGAACTATGGCTACACCTTC; CDR3: CSVEDQNYGYTF; size: once; J: TRBJ1-2; V: TRBV29-1; D: -
DNA: TGTGCCAGCAGCCTAGCGTCGAGCTCCTACAATGAGCAGTTCTTC; CDR3: CASSLASSSYNEQFF; size: -; J: TRBJ2-1; V: TRBV7-2; D: -
DNA: TGCGCCAGCAGCTTGGGGAGTAATAAAGAGACCCAGTACTTC; CDR3: CASSLGSNKETQYF; size: -; J: TRBJ2-5; V: TRBV5-1; D: -
DNA: TGCGCCAGCAGCTTGGAACCGGAGGATGAGCAGTTCTTC; CDR3: CASSLEPEDEQFF; size: -; J: TRBJ2-1; V: TRBV5-1; D: -
DNA: TGTGCCAGCAGCTTAGACCCTGGGAGGACTGAAGCTTTCTTT; CDR3: CASSLDPGRTEAFF; size: -; J: TRBJ1-1; V: TRBV11-2; D: -
DNA: TGCGCCAGCACCCTACTCCCGGGGGGAGGAGAAAAACTGTTTTTT; CDR3: CASTLLPGGGEKLFF; size: -; J: TRBJ1-4; V: TRBV5-1; D: -
DNA: TGTGCCAGCAGCTTCGGGGGTGACGGAAACACCATATATTTT; CDR3: CASSFGGDGNTIYF; size: -; J: TRBJ1-3; V: TRBV7-2; D: -
DNA: TGTGCCACGGGGGGGGGCCATCAGCCCCAGCATTTT; CDR3: CATGGGHQPQHF; size: -; J: TRBJ1-5; V: TRBV5-3; D: -
DNA: TGTGCCAGCAGTCACCAGGGGTACACTGAAGCTTTCTTT; CDR3: CASSHQGYTEAFF; size: few; J: TRBJ1-1; V: TRBV27; D: -